Described below is a single T cell receptor beta chain sequence and its context. Antigen specificity is unknown. These data come from a study of identifying expanded T cells in peripheral blood. Generated by immunoSEQ multiplex PCR, the TCRdb table keeps only in-frame clones and is missing some. In the table there are around 63,000 clones, 80% to 90% of which are singletons. Points from the study as a whole: Technical replicates showed roughly 1.2 changed clones; around two weeks about 16; four weeks 19. Clone count variance between approximately two-week samples rose with total template count.

No infections or other immune events were documented during collection. Input material: blood. The origin of this receptor is a person between 18 and 69 years old in good health.

The CDR3 coding sequence is TGTGCCAGCAGCCCCGGGACTACCTTCACCGGGGAGCTGTTTTTT. As protein: CASSPGTTFTGELFF. The chain carries TRBV7-3 and TRBJ2-2; 7 bases match TRBD2. The germline gives CDR1 SGHTA, CDR2 FQGTGA. V was clipped by 5 bases and J by 4 bases; unmatched bases: 7. This CDR3 has 15 amino acids.